A selection of T cell receptor beta chains follows, all from one sample in a study of blood T cell repertoires in COVID-19. Sequencing was performed with immunoSEQ multiplex PCR; in TCRdb, only in-frame clones are kept and a portion is missing. The sample lists roughly 380,000 clones, about 89% seen once, with roughly 1.6% in the top ten. The source material was peripheral blood. These receptors originate from a woman aged 40-49 years with COVID-19, enrolled during active disease. CDR3s include the opening cysteine and the closing phenylalanine or tryptophan. The D gene is left open where the match is weak. Where a row states a size, it is once, few, many or the class of an expanded clone; other rows omit it.

V gene	D gene	J gene	clone size	CDR3 length	CDR3 DNA	CDR3 protein
TRBV5-1	TRBD2	TRBJ2-3	.	16	TGCGCCAGCCACGGTCGAGCGGGGGGTAGCACAGATACGCAGTATTTT	CASHGRAGGSTDTQYF
TRBV19	.	TRBJ1-1	few	14	TGTGCCAGTAGTATTGGGGGCGGGAGCACTGAAGCTTTCTTT	CASSIGGGSTEAFF
TRBV11-2	TRBD2	TRBJ2-7	.	14	TGTGCCAGCAGCATGACTAGCGGTGCCTACGAGCAGTACTTC	CASSMTSGAYEQYF
TRBV5-4	.	TRBJ1-2	.	15	TGTGCCAGCAGCTTCGGTGGACAGCGCCACTATGGCTACACCTTC	CASSFGGQRHYGYTF
TRBV27	TRBD1	TRBJ1-2	.	14	TGTGCCAGCAGTACGGACAGGGGCCGGAGTGGCTACACCTTC	CASSTDRGRSGYTF
TRBV6-4	.	TRBJ2-1	once	17	TGTGCCAGCAGTCCCGGGACATATTCAAGCTCCTACAATGAGCAGTTCTTC	CASSPGTYSSSYNEQFF
TRBV9	.	TRBJ1-2	.	15	TGTGCCAGCAGCGTGGGGGGTTGGACTGACTATGGCTACACCTTC	CASSVGGWTDYGYTF
TRBV6-5	.	TRBJ2-4	.	13	TGTGCCAGCAGATACGGCTTCGACAGCATTCAGTACTTC	CASRYGFDSIQYF
TRBV9	TRBD2	TRBJ2-7	.	15	TGTGCCAGCAGCGTAGGAACTAGCGGAGCCTACGAGCAGTACTTC	CASSVGTSGAYEQYF
TRBV4-3	.	TRBJ2-3	.	18	TGCGCCAGCAGCGCCCGGGGAGGGGGGCCCGGGAGCGCAGATACGCAGTATTTT	CASSARGGGPGSADTQYF
TRBV6-4	TRBD1	TRBJ1-2	few	13	TGTGCCAGCAGTTCAGGGGGTCAAGGTGGCTACACCTTC	CASSSGGQGGYTF
TRBV6-2/TRBV6-3	TRBD1	TRBJ2-7	.	14	TGTGCCAGCAGTTATTTGGGACAGGGCTACGAGCAGTACTTC	CASSYLGQGYEQYF
TRBV9	.	TRBJ1-3	.	13	TGTGCCAGCAGCGTATCACAGGGAAACACCATATATTTT	CASSVSQGNTIYF
TRBV6-4	TRBD2	TRBJ2-3	.	16	TGTGCCAGCAGTCTCTCAACTAGCGGGGGCACAGATACGCAGTATTTT	CASSLSTSGGTDTQYF
TRBV29-1	TRBD1	TRBJ1-1	.	14	TGCAGCGTAGGACAGGGACCGTTGAACACTGAAGCTTTCTTT	CSVGQGPLNTEAFF
TRBV9	.	TRBJ1-2	.	14	TGTGCCAGCAGCGTAGCTACTGGAGTCTATGGCTACACCTTC	CASSVATGVYGYTF
TRBV5-6	TRBD1	TRBJ1-2	.	15	TGTGCCAGCAGCTACGCTTGGGACAGGGACTATGGCTACACCTTC	CASSYAWDRDYGYTF
TRBV5-5	TRBD2	TRBJ2-7	.	17	TGTGCCAGCAGCTCTGGACGGTGGACTAGCGGGGGTTACGAGCAGTACTTC	CASSSGRWTSGGYEQYF
TRBV5-1	.	TRBJ2-7	.	14	TGCGCCAGCAGCTTGTCTGAGAGAGCCTACGAGCAGTACTTC	CASSLSERAYEQYF